This passage covers 29 T cell receptor beta chains from one sample sequenced in a study of blood T cells in healthy people across ages. Using a J-beta primer mix together with a sample-barcoded 5' primer, a second PCR was run for about 7 to 12 cycles. Via MiXCR, TCRdb re-called the 5' RACE reads, giving one row per CDR3 protein. The sample records about 1.4 million distinct CDR3 sequences, 55% to 75% being singletons. Sequenced sample: blood. Source of these receptors: a man between 18 and 35 years old in good health.

About this clonotype: A junction boundary mismatches the germline segment, possibly from a read error. The chain recombines TRBV11-2 with TRBJ2-4; D is possibly TRBD1 (6 bases). The V gene's germline CDR1 is SGHAT and CDR2 FQNNGV. This CDR3 has 12 residues. The CDR3, as DNA: TGTGCCAACAGCCCCGGACAGAGAATTCAGTACTTC. This translates into CANSPGQRIQYF. Using reference TRBV11-2 and TRBJ2-4 for the parts outside the CDR3, the full variable domain is EAGVAQSPRYKIIEKRQSVAFWCNPISGHATLYWYQQILGQGPKLLIQFQNNGVVDDSQLPKDRFSAERLKGVDSTLKIQPAKLEDSAVYLCANSPGQRIQYFGAGTRLSVL.

This clonotype has only a few counts. This chain connects TRBV29-1 to TRBJ2-5, with 7 bases aligning to TRBD1. Germline assignment: CDR1 SQVTM and CDR2 ANQGSEA. The CDR3 sequence is 11 residues long. The V gene end was trimmed by 8 bases and the J gene end by 2 bases; junction bases not matched to a gene: 2. This CDR3 is CSTGQQETQYF. DNA for the CDR3: TGCAGCACGGGACAGCAAGAGACCCAGTACTTC. The full variable domain, its missing parts supplied by reference TRBV29-1 and TRBJ2-5, is SAVISQKPSRDICQRGTSLTIQCQVDSQVTMMFWYRQQPGQSLTLIATANQGSEATYESGFVIDKFPISRPNLTFSTLTVSNMSPEDSSIYLCSTGQQETQYFGPGTRLLVL.

This chain joins TRBV6-2 or TRBV6-3 and TRBJ2-5, with D possibly TRBD2 on 6 matching bases. CDR1 MNHEY and CDR2 SVGEGT come from the germline V gene. There are 15 residues in the CDR3. V was trimmed by 3 bases and J by 5 bases, leaving 16 bases between them. The CDR3 bases are TGTGCCAGCAGTTATTCGTCGGGGGATTGGGAGACCCAGTACTTC. Translating it yields CASSYSSGDWETQYF.

This chain links TRBV7-6 with TRBJ1-1, with D hard to call. V was cut by 4 bases and J by 4 bases, with 13 bases left in between. The CDR3 covers 14 residues. CDR1 is SGHVS and CDR2 is FNYEAQ in the germline V gene. CDR3: CASSWQGWATEAFF. CDR3 DNA: TGTGCCAGCAGCTGGCAAGGGTGGGCCACTGAAGCTTTCTTT. The full variable domain, in which reference TRBV7-6 and TRBJ1-1 provide the parts outside the CDR3, is GAGVSQSPRYKVTKRGQDVALRCDPISGHVSLYWYRQALGQGPEFLTYFNYEAQQDKSGLPNDRFSAERPEGSISTLTIQRTEQRDSAMYRCASSWQGWATEAFFGQGTRLTVV.

A few counts support this clonotype. J is TRBJ1-1 and V is TRBV7-2; the match to TRBD1 covers 10 bases. Trimming took 5 bases from V and 10 from J; bases not matched to a gene: 1. The CDR3 extends over 11 amino acids. Germline V gene data show CDR1 as SGHTA and CDR2 as FQGNSA. CDR3 coding DNA: TGTGCCAGCAGCCGGACAGGGGGAGCTTTCTTT. This translates into CASSRTGGAFF.

The chain couples TRBV2 to TRBJ1-2, with D possibly being TRBD1 (5 bases). The V end was cut by 6 bases, the J end by 5 bases, with 16 bases between. This CDR3 comprises 14 residues. Germline CDR1 SNHLY, CDR2 FYNNEI. CDR3 amino acids: CASSGAGAAYGYTF. The CDR3 DNA sequence: TGTGCCAGCAGCGGCGCCGGGGCAGCTTATGGCTACACCTTC.

V gene TRBV20-1 combines with J gene TRBJ2-5; D ambiguous. V lost 0 bases and J lost 5, with 13 bases in between. This CDR3 is 14 amino acids long. Germline CDR1 is DFQATT and CDR2 is SNEGSKA (reference sequence). This CDR3 reads CSAREKGFLETQYF. DNA for the CDR3: TGCAGTGCTAGAGAAAAGGGTTTTCTGGAGACCCAGTACTTC.

V gene TRBV11-3 combines with J gene TRBJ2-7; tentatively, D is TRBD1 or TRBD2 (5 bases each). CDR3 length equals 14 residues. V lost 5 bases and J lost 5, with 16 bases in between. Germline V gene data show CDR1 as SGHNT and CDR2 as YENEEA. This CDR3 reads CASSEGLTPNEQYF. The CDR3 coding sequence is TGTGCCAGCAGCGAGGGGCTTACCCCCAACGAGCAGTACTTC.

The chain couples TRBV11-2 to TRBJ2-5, with a possible D match to TRBD1 (6 bases). CDR3 length equals 15 residues. The germline CDR1 and CDR2 sequences are SGHAT and FQNNGV. The V and J ends lost 5 bases and 5 bases respectively, with 18 bases between them. The CDR3 here is CASSPQSVDRETQYF. The CDR3 coding sequence is TGTGCCAGCAGCCCCCAAAGTGTCGACAGGGAGACCCAGTACTTC.

The chain is built from TRBV5-1 and TRBJ2-5; D gene unclear. In germline, CDR1 is SGHRS, CDR2 YFSETQ. Trimming took 2 bases from V and 11 from J, leaving 19 bases between them. The CDR3 has 14 amino acids. CDR3 in amino acids: CASSFRSLYNEQYF. The CDR3 DNA follows: TGCGCCAGCAGCTTCCGGAGTCTTTACAATGAGCAGTACTTC. The full variable domain, its missing parts supplied by reference TRBV5-1 and TRBJ2-5, is KAGVTQTPRYLIKTRGQQVTLSCSPISGHRSVSWYQQTPGQGLQFLFEYFSETQRNKGNFPGRFSGRQFSNSRSEMNVSTLELGDSALYLCASSFRSLYNEQYFGPGTRLLVL.

This chain joins TRBV6-1 and TRBJ1-1, with D unresolved. V lost 2 bases and J lost 6, with 13 bases in between. The germline CDR1 and CDR2 sequences are MNHNS and SASEGT. This CDR3 has 14 residues. CDR3 in amino acids: CASSEKLVQAEAFF. The CDR3 coding sequence is TGTGCCAGCAGTGAAAAGCTGGTCCAGGCTGAAGCTTTCTTT.

This clonotype came up a few times. The chain links TRBV4-1 to TRBJ2-7; perhaps TRBD2 as D (6 bases). CDR1 and CDR2 (germline): MGHRA, YSYEKL. There are 15 residues in the CDR3. V was trimmed by 4 bases and J by 2 bases, leaving 15 bases between them. CDR3 nucleotide sequence: TGCGCCAGCAGCCTCCAACGGGGAGGAGCCTACGAGCAGTACTTC. This encodes CASSLQRGGAYEQYF.

This clonotype was detected a few times. The chain uses TRBV29-1 and TRBJ1-1; D gene ambiguous. Germline V gene sequence: CDR1 SQVTM, CDR2 ANQGSEA. Deletions cut 0 bases from V and 1 base from J, with 9 bases between. There are 14 residues in the CDR3. Written as DNA, the CDR3 is TGCAGCGTTGAAGATCGGACGGGGAACACTGAAGCTTTCTTT. Its translation is CSVEDRTGNTEAFF. Full variable domain (rest looked up from reference TRBV29-1 and TRBJ1-1): SAVISQKPSRDICQRGTSLTIQCQVDSQVTMMFWYRQQPGQSLTLIATANQGSEATYESGFVIDKFPISRPNLTFSTLTVSNMSPEDSSIYLCSVEDRTGNTEAFFGQGTRLTVV.

The chain has TRBV6-5 and TRBJ2-5, with D tentatively TRBD1 (6 bases). V gave up 7 bases and J gave up 2 bases, with 14 bases separating them. CDR3 length: 14 amino acids. Germline loops: CDR1 MNHEY, CDR2 SVGAGI. This CDR3 reads CASTYTGSQETQYF. Here the CDR3 DNA reads TGTGCCAGCACCTACACAGGGAGTCAAGAGACCCAGTACTTC.

CDR3: CSALAGFPDTQYF. CDR3 bases: TGCAGTGCCTTAGCGGGATTCCCAGATACGCAGTATTTT. This chain connects TRBV20-1 to TRBJ2-3; 8 nucleotides agree with TRBD2. Germline values: CDR1 DFQATT, CDR2 SNEGSKA (reference sequence). J gave up 4 bases and V 6 bases, and 6 bases lay outside the gene matches. This CDR3 region has 13 residues.

This sequence joins TRBV6-4 and TRBJ1-5, with D tentatively TRBD1 (5 bases). The CDR3 has 16 residues. Germline-derived CDR1 and CDR2 are MRHNA and SNTAGT. V was cut by 4 bases and J by 7 bases, with 20 bases left in between. The CDR3 DNA sequence: TGTGCCAGCAGTGCCGATTCAGGGTTTGGAGGGCAGCCCCAGCATTTT. This sequence encodes CASSADSGFGGQPQHF.

Only one count was recorded for this clonotype. The chain joins TRBV10-3 to TRBJ1-5, with no clear D. The V end lost 3 bases, the J end lost 6 bases, and 6 bases lay between the germline ends. This CDR3 is built from 12 residues. Germline V lookup: CDR1 ENHRY, CDR2 SYGVKD. CDR3 in amino acids: CAISDVVQPQHF. CDR3 coding DNA: TGTGCCATCAGTGACGTAGTTCAGCCCCAGCATTTT.

This clonotype was counted between two and nine times. This chain uses TRBV6-4 with TRBJ2-1; D is possibly TRBD2 (5 bases). The CDR3 sequence is 15 residues long. Trimming removed 5 bases at V and 0 bases at J, with 11 bases between. CDR1 is MRHNA, CDR2 SNTAGT, per germline. The CDR3 is CASSKRDSSYNEQFF. The CDR3 DNA reads as TGTGCCAGCAGTAAGAGGGATTCCTCCTACAATGAGCAGTTCTTC.

The V and J genes are TRBV10-3 and TRBJ2-3; 9 nucleotides line up with TRBD2. This CDR3 has 17 residues. Germline CDR1 and CDR2: ENHRY and SYGVKD. Losses at the gene ends were 6 bases for V and 6 bases for J; bases not matched to a gene: 16. CDR3 sequence: CAIRLGRLAAEEDTQYF. DNA of the CDR3: TGTGCCATCAGGCTAGGGAGACTAGCGGCTGAGGAGGATACGCAGTATTTT.

J is TRBJ2-7 and V is TRBV5-1, with 10 bases matching TRBD1. TRBJ2-4 matches the DNA end more closely, so the J call is doubtful. The germline V gene encodes CDR1 SGHRS and CDR2 YFSETQ. The CDR3 totals 15 residues. The CDR3 here is CASSLKTGGSNIQYF. DNA for the CDR3: TGCGCCAGCAGCCTCAAGACAGGGGGCTCGAACATTCAGTACTTC.

The gene calls are TRBV5-5 and TRBJ2-7; no definite D call. There are 13 residues in the CDR3. CDR1 is SGHKS, CDR2 YYEKEE, per germline (reference sequence). The V end was cut by 5 bases, the J end by 4 bases, with 13 bases between. The CDR3 loop is CASSLSPPYEQYF. CDR3 sequence (DNA): TGTGCCAGCAGTCTGAGTCCCCCGTACGAGCAGTACTTC.

The genes are TRBV15 and TRBJ1-2; the match to TRBD1 covers 7 bases. This CDR3 contains 14 residues. Trimming at V came to 2 bases and at J to 10 bases, leaving 10 bases not matched to a gene. CDR1 and CDR2 (germline): LNHNV, YYDKDF (reference sequence). Here the CDR3 reads CATSRTRDSFAYTF. The CDR3 coding sequence is TGTGCCACCAGCAGAACCCGGGACAGCTTCGCCTACACCTTC.

V usage is TRBV7-9 and J usage is TRBJ2-2; 7 nucleotides line up with TRBD2. V lost 5 bases and J lost 2; bases outside the gene matches: 8. Germline values: CDR1 SEHNR, CDR2 FQNEAQ (reference sequence). The CDR3 covers 16 residues. In DNA form, the CDR3 reads TGTGCCAGCAGCACCCTAGGCGGGAGTAACACCGGGGAGCTGTTTTTT. Its translation is CASSTLGGSNTGELFF. The variable domain in full, completed from reference TRBV7-9 and TRBJ2-2, reads DTGVSQNPRHKITKRGQNVTFRCDPISEHNRLYWYRQTLGQGPEFLTYFQNEAQLEKSRLLSDRFSAERPKGSFSTLEIQRTEQGDSAMYLCASSTLGGSNTGELFFGEGSRLTVL.

This sequence joins TRBV5-6 and TRBJ2-1, with D uncertain. CDR1 and CDR2 from the germline V gene are SGHDT and YYEEEE. CDR3 length equals 13 residues. Between the trimmed V and J ends, which lost 0 bases and 6 bases, there was a span of 7 bases. The DNA for the CDR3 is TGTGCCAGCAGCTTGGAAGGGTTCAATGAGCAGTTCTTC. Its translation is CASSLEGFNEQFF.

The chain has TRBV6-5 and TRBJ2-1; D gene ambiguous. Looked up from germline, CDR1 is MNHEY and CDR2 is SVGAGI. The CDR3 is made up of 14 amino acids. Trimming removed 2 bases at V and 7 bases at J, with 12 bases between. CDR3 residues: CASSYGAAINEQFF. In DNA form, the CDR3 reads TGTGCCAGCAGTTACGGCGCAGCAATTAATGAGCAGTTCTTC.

The rearrangement joins TRBV12-3 or TRBV12-4 to TRBJ1-1; no definite D call. This CDR3 is 13 amino acids long. Deletions cut 3 bases from V and 7 bases from J, with 12 bases between. The CDR3 DNA sequence: TGTGCCAGCAGTTTGAAGGCGGCAGGTGAAGCTTTCTTT. Amino acid sequence: CASSLKAAGEAFF.

The chain carries TRBV20-1 and TRBJ1-2; D remains ambiguous. Trimming pared 0 bases from V and 7 bases from J, leaving 15 bases between. CDR1 is DFQATT and CDR2 is SNEGSKA in the germline V gene (reference sequence). This CDR3 comprises 14 residues. The CDR3 reads CSARDTRKGPGYTF. CDR3 DNA: TGCAGTGCTAGAGATACTCGGAAGGGCCCTGGCTACACCTTC.

This clonotype was seen only a few times. The chain combines TRBV15 with TRBJ1-2; D not resolved. Between the trimmed V and J ends, which lost 6 bases and 5 bases, there was a span of 10 bases. Germline V gives CDR1 LNHNV, CDR2 YYDKDF (reference sequence). The CDR3 is made up of 12 amino acids. The CDR3 spells CATSADSYGYTF. In DNA, the CDR3 is TGTGCCACCAGTGCTGACTCGTATGGCTACACCTTC.

V gene TRBV6-6 combines with J gene TRBJ1-1, with D possibly TRBD1 on 5 matching bases. This CDR3 comprises 14 residues. CDR1 is MNHNY, CDR2 SVGAGI, per germline (reference sequence). V lost 2 bases and J lost 8, with 15 bases in between. CDR3 coding DNA: TGTGCCAGCAGTTACAGAGGGACGGCGCCAGAAGCTTTCTTT. This sequence encodes CASSYRGTAPEAFF.